The clone carrying this TCR beta chain was recorded a few times. Its matching antigen is unknown. Germline assignment: CDR1 MDHEN and CDR2 SYDVKM. The CDR3 runs 15 residues. With V trimmed by 3 bases and J by 4 bases, 6 bases remained unmatched. Next came a second PCR, run for 7 to 11 cycles, which used a sample-barcoded 5' primer along with a J-beta primer mix. TCRdb re-called the 5' RACE reads through MiXCR, storing one row per CDR3 protein. The sample lists 1.5 million to 2 million distinct CDR3 sequences, roughly 52% seen once, with approximately 2.1% in the top ten. Each donor had about 9.6 milliliters of peripheral blood drawn. The data belong to a study of blood T cells in healthy people across ages. Regarding the study as a whole: Unsorted PBMCs prevented conclusive naive versus antigen-experienced comparison.

The chain carries TRBV28 and TRBJ2-5, with 9 bases aligning to TRBD2. The TCR originated in a woman aged 40 to 50 in good health. Input material: blood. In nucleotides, the CDR3 is TGTGCCAGCAGTTTTCGTAGCGGGGGTATAGAGACCCAGTACTTC. Protein sequence: CASSFRSGGIETQYF.